Included here is one T cell receptor beta chain sequence, with context. Its target is not known. This sample was taken from a study of STAT5B mutations in CD4+ large granular lymphocyte leukemia. Study results and limitations: The CD4+ versus CD8+ T-LGLL clonality difference may reflect limited sample size.

Between the trimmed V and J ends, which lost 4 bases and 2 bases, there was a span of 15 bases. The CDR3 loop spans 15 amino acids. Germline V gives CDR1 SGHRS, CDR2 YFSETQ. TCRdb's table, derived via immunoSEQ multiplex PCR, lists solely in-frame clones and lacks some. The repertoire holds about 33,000 clones, 60% to 80% seen once, with less than 0.3% in the top ten. This chain joins TRBV5-1 and TRBJ1-1; D not certain. This receptor was identified in a human donor in good health. The sequenced material came from CD4+ T cells from blood buffy coats. This CDR3 reads CASSRTTPSNTEAFF. DNA of the CDR3: TGCGCCAGCAGCCGGACGACCCCGAGCAACACTGAAGCTTTCTTT. Full variable domain (outside the CDR3, taken from reference TRBV5-1 and TRBJ1-1): KAGVTQTPRYLIKTRGQQVTLSCSPISGHRSVSWYQQTPGQGLQFLFEYFSETQRNKGNFPGRFSGRQFSNSRSEMNVSTLELGDSALYLCASSRTTPSNTEAFFGQGTRLTVV.